This is a list of T cell receptor beta chains from one sample in a study of blood T cell repertoires in COVID-19. Here immunoSEQ multiplex PCR was the method, and the copy in TCRdb shows in-frame clones only, minus some. The repertoire has about 160,000 clones, 85% of them found once; the top ten carry 3% to 4%. Sample: peripheral blood. These receptors came from a human donor with acute or convalescent COVID-19. The donor label of this sample is uncertain. Both conserved end residues are part of each CDR3.

CDR3aa	v_gene
CASSLTPTGDQPQHF	TRBV9
CASSVRQGNTEAFF	TRBV7-3
CASSQDRVIPGELFF	TRBV4-1
CASSSSTGDHGYTF	TRBV11-1
CASSSWTSGGDTQYF	TRBV2
CASSLKGQGYGYTF	TRBV7-9
CAWTAGRFGQPQHF	TRBV30
CASSLDRRNQPQHF	TRBV18
CASPRGWGSYEQYF	TRBV21-1
CASSVAPQGIYEQYF	TRBV9
CASNTPGGNNEAFF	TRBV7-2
CASSFSGTGGYEQYF	TRBV6-6
CASSLGRMTGNTIYF	TRBV5-4
CASSQKWTADEKLFF	TRBV3-1/TRBV3-2
CASSATGYRGYGYTF	TRBV9
CAWSLGGTGGQPQHF	TRBV30
CASSSRRWTSGVDEQFF	TRBV5-1
CASSLRGQGAIRSYNEQFF	TRBV11-2
CASSITGLVSSPLHF	TRBV19
CASSLVRGYNEQFF	TRBV5-5
CASSLSVGHTEAFF	TRBV7-2
CASSLGPGQNQPQHF	TRBV5-5
CASSRTSGEGQETQYF	TRBV6-4
CASSTTTGGAFTEAFF	TRBV5-1
CASSQTHGLAETQYF	TRBV4-2
CASSVDDTRNEQFF	TRBV9
CSVHTIPGTGGLFYQPQHF	TRBV29-1
CASSYGQGIYEQYF	TRBV6-5
CASSEMAGSTQYF	TRBV9
CASGQFNREKLFF	TRBV5-1
CASSFGRVTGTQETQYF	TRBV7-2
CATSDSVGNTIYF	TRBV24-1
CASSLRQGNTEAFF	TRBV3-1/TRBV3-2
CASSLRSGQGTSGNTIYF	TRBV9
CASSSRGQLRGSRETQYF	TRBV7-8
CASRTGVYNSPLHF	TRBV6-6
CASSLDRVQDGYTF	TRBV5-8
CASSLTAGQQPQHF	TRBV7-3
CASSPRGHEQFF	TRBV18
CASRDRESPLHF	TRBV19
CASSFDRLNTGELFF	TRBV27
CASSQGGGSEAFF	TRBV3-1/TRBV3-2
CASSFSVAGPYEQYF	TRBV5-4
CASSLGGQGASEQYF	TRBV28
CASSPRAGLETQYF	TRBV18
CASRDRGLNEKLFF	TRBV19
CASSEDLNTEAFF	TRBV10-1
CASSLEGIGYEQYF	TRBV7-2
CASSTIPGQGMDYGYTF	TRBV7-9
CASSRGAQGNQPQHF	TRBV18
CASSQGTANQPQHF	TRBV5-1
CTSSFIGQGDYGYTF	TRBV1
CASSLMSLGTEAFF	TRBV28
CASRLGQMNTEAFF	TRBV5-4
CASSQGQGGLGYTF	TRBV9
CASSVILGYNEQFF	TRBV4-1
CASSITQQQNTGELFF	TRBV19
CASSNMDSGGTEAFF	TRBV5-4
CASSPWTGAYEQYF	TRBV27
CASSQEGGLAFF	TRBV4-2